This T cell receptor beta chain originates from a study of cytomegalovirus exposure and HLA in healthy donors. On the study more broadly: Of several hundred genotyped donors, more than 70% clustered with self-reported Caucasian donors.

The CDR3 is 13 residues long. V lost 8 bases and J lost 2; bases outside the gene matches: 5. Germline V gene data show CDR1 as SNHLY and CDR2 as FYNNEI. PCR amplification relied on 60 Vbeta primers (plus 13 Jbeta primers). TCRdb's copy holds only in-frame clones and misses some; the assay was immunoSEQ multiplex PCR. This sample has about 88,000 clones, with over 65% found just once. Study conclusions and caveats: There were some public TCRs occurring in many donors, but most TCR sequences were rare. A missense variant in DCLRE1C was later tied to TCR beta V- and J-gene trimming. Among donors in an Asian-associated ancestry cluster, a later analysis reportedly found fewer N-insertions than the approximately 700-donor mean.

For this clone: Its antigen is as yet unknown.

The TCR sequence derives from a woman aged 18-35 years in good health and CMV-seropositive. The sequenced material came from PBMCs. The chain links TRBV2 to TRBJ1-2, with 7 bases lining up with TRBD1. CDR3: CASVGQENYGYTF. CDR3 sequence (DNA): TGTGCCAGCGTCGGACAGGAAAACTATGGCTACACCTTC.